This TCR beta chain was recorded in a study of beta chain features in type 1 diabetes. The overall study: On cell yields, gender and age, patients and healthy donors were similar. General study points: Patients with type 1 diabetes carried fewer insertions and had more deletions at their VDJ junctions. Among all four CD4+ subsets, Type 1 diabetes patients had TCRB CDR3s that were moderately but significantly shorter.

Trimming cost V 5 bases and J 4 bases; bases outside gene matches: 6. This CDR3 spans 13 amino acids. CDR1 and CDR2 (germline): SQVTM, ANQGSEA. This clone showed up just a few times. Its antigen is still unknown. The authors sorted CD4+ naive, central memory, regulatory and stem cell-like memory cells via CD45RO/CCR7/CD25/CD127/CD95/CD27. Expressed TCRB transcripts were sequenced after all isolated RNA was converted to cDNA. Data came from immunoSEQ multiplex PCR; TCRdb stores just in-frame clones and leaves some out. Here the sample spans 640,000 or so clones, roughly 12% being singletons. Sequences were obtained from naive CD4+ T cells from blood. The TCR originated in a man aged 18-30 years with type 1 diabetes. The rearrangement uses TRBV29-1 and TRBJ2-7; 9 bases fit TRBD1. The DNA of the CDR3 is TGCAGCGTTTCCGGGACAGGGAAATACGAGCAGTACTTC. This sequence encodes CSVSGTGKYEQYF.